This record covers a single T cell receptor (beta chain). Its target is not known. This entry comes from a study of monozygotic twins with inflammatory bowel disease. The study's findings and limits: Findings did not support one strong IBD-associated signal or clonotype.

CDR1 is LNHDA and CDR2 is SQIVND in the germline V gene (reference sequence). The CDR3 totals 14 residues. Through template switching, UMIs that included a 6-nucleotide sample barcode were added. TCRdb reprocessed the 5' RACE reads, with one entry per CDR3 protein and no DNA. This table lists approximately 400,000 distinct CDR3 sequences. The chain recombines TRBV19 with TRBJ2-5; the D call of TRBD1 rests on TCRdb alone, since no DNA is present to check it. The receptor's source is a human donor with ulcerative colitis or Crohn's disease, or a healthy co-twin of an affected twin (not recorded which). The sample consisted of blood. CDR3 sequence: CASSYTGVQETQYF.